Listed below are T cell receptor beta chains from one sample, sequenced in a study of CD8 T cells in ankylosing spondylitis. One entry per CDR3 protein results from TCRdb running MiXCR on the 5' RACE reads. The table lists 650,000 to 800,000 distinct CDR3 sequences, roughly 19% of them singletons. The material sequenced was blood, either unsorted or a sorted T cell fraction (not recorded which). The source is a male donor with ankylosing spondylitis. CDR3s include the opening cysteine and the closing phenylalanine or tryptophan. Fields, in order: J gene, V gene, clone size, CDR3 protein. Some rows mark clone size as missing; the rest say once, few, many or name a class of expanded clone.

>TRBJ2-3|TRBV2|NA
CASKEGRRTDTQYF
>TRBJ2-7|TRBV27|few
CASSRGQGIF
>TRBJ2-1|TRBV12-3/TRBV12-4|NA
CASSLQGIEQFF
>TRBJ2-1|TRBV20-1|few
CSASPPSREQFF
>TRBJ2-3|TRBV28|NA
CASSSLYRPSGRADTQYF
>TRBJ1-5|TRBV7-9|few
CASSPDGGNNQPQHF
>TRBJ1-1|TRBV12-3/TRBV12-4|few
CASLGQNTEAFF
>TRBJ2-7|TRBV7-2|NA
CASSTRGTGTYEQYF
>TRBJ1-1|TRBV5-5|few
CASSQTRTGEAFF
>TRBJ1-5|TRBV6-1|few
CASAQDSNQPQHF
>TRBJ2-1|TRBV29-1|few
CSVTRTGASPDEQFF
>TRBJ1-2|TRBV4-1|NA
CASSQDRGHGYTF
>TRBJ2-1|TRBV27|few
CASKSRSVNEQFF
>TRBJ2-7|TRBV12-3/TRBV12-4|NA
CASSPSSGLTYEQYF
>TRBJ2-7|TRBV30|once
CAWTAESSYEQYF
>TRBJ2-3|TRBV5-1|many
CASSLALALADTQYF
>TRBJ2-7|TRBV7-9|NA
CASTSMVSNSYEQYF
>TRBJ2-1|TRBV20-1|NA
CSARDAARAYNEQFF
>TRBJ2-3|TRBV4-1|few
CASSPLTGVETDTQYF
>TRBJ2-1|TRBV20-1|NA
CSARDYRLYNEQFF
>TRBJ2-1|TRBV12-3/TRBV12-4|few
CASRPSLAGGQGEQFF
>TRBJ2-3|TRBV7-6|NA
CASSLREASDTQYF
>TRBJ2-3|TRBV7-7|NA
CASSLARRLAGGTDTQYF
>TRBJ1-1|TRBV5-1|many
CASSSGQGAGNTEAFF
>TRBJ2-7|TRBV3-1|NA
CASSQRDRDYEQYF
>TRBJ2-3|TRBV5-1|NA
CASSFAPNRADTQYF
>TRBJ2-5|TRBV20-1|NA
CSAFQGPQETQYF
>TRBJ2-1|TRBV9|NA
CASSVATGTSGSNEQFF
>TRBJ1-2|TRBV20-1|many
CSASVLSGYGYTF
>TRBJ2-5|TRBV20-1|NA
CSARDPTGRHETQYF
>TRBJ2-2|TRBV5-6|NA
CASSFGLPSTGELFF
>TRBJ2-5|TRBV11-2|NA
CASSLVAEDQETQYF